This paragraph covers one T cell receptor beta chain sequence. This clone turned up a few times. Its recognized antigen is unknown. From the germline J gene comes the end of the CDR3, since the read stops 3 residues before it. The data derive from a study of T cell clonality in common variable immunodeficiency (dated by TCRdb to between 2015 and 2017). General study outcomes and caveats: Compared with healthy controls, CVID subjects showed increased TCRbeta clonality (t-test p = 0.018), a feature most characteristic of about a third of subjects. Although equal DNA input was used, an average of roughly 85,000 unique sequences per sample was obtained for controls, compared with about 31,547 for CVID samples. Correlations between repertoire features and clinical complications were limited by patient heterogeneity within the CVID cohort. CVID TCRbeta sequences were reported to have fewer deletions and N-nucleotide insertions and to lack highly modified clones with 13 or more V deletions. Healthy controls shared more TCRbeta clones with each other than CVID subjects shared among themselves (p < 0.0001). It was noted by the authors that sequencing of the repertoires of T cell subpopulations would be needed to clarify the cause of the increased clonality in CVID.

Most CVID patients and most healthy controls were of Caucasian heritage. From each donor, roughly 5 to 8.5 ml of heparinized peripheral whole blood was collected. Genomic DNA from adults with common variable immune deficiency (CVID) and from healthy adult controls was used for sequencing of TCRbeta CDR3 repertoires. There were about 22 healthy adult volunteers in the control group (about 12 female and ten or so male), ranging in age from about 23 to 66 years, with a mean age of about 32. To isolate peripheral blood mononuclear cells, diluted blood was subjected to density centrifugation over Hypaque 1077 or Ficoll-Paque. Genomic DNA was extracted from unsorted mononuclear cells by Qiagen column purification or by a centrifugation-based method. From the cysteine up to the phenylalanine, the CDR3 has a length of 15 residues. The DNA has 36 bases, all within the CDR3, and is read from base 1. Per the germline V gene (reference sequence), LNHDA is the CDR1 and SQIVND is the CDR2. V drops 1 base and J drops 5 bases, leaving 14 bases in between.

For sequencing, equivalent amounts of genomic DNA were input from CVID and control samples. For every sample, a 60 bp segment covering the rearranged TCRbeta CDR3 region was amplified and then sequenced. TCRbeta amplification used the immunoSEQ assay, a bias-corrected multiplex PCR with high-throughput sequencing. In the paper's pipeline: Each unique nucleotide sequence was treated as a clone and annotated with V, D and J genes, copy number and frequency. Sequences were labeled productive if in frame, and non-productive if out of frame or containing stop codons. As previously described, Shannon's entropy was used to calculate clonality. The predicted amino acid sequences of productive clones were used to derive the mean CDR3 Kyte-Doolittle hydropathy. The R hclust function was used to hierarchically cluster scaled V gene usage with Manhattan distance and complete linkage. Sharing of clones by CDR3 amino acid sequence was evaluated through resampling of 12 repertoires per group over 100 rounds. The repertoires were searched for some 70 published EBV-specific TCRbeta sequences and nearly 250 published CMV-specific TCRbeta sequences. Two CVID samples that yielded fewer than 10,000 sequences were excluded from the analysis, so around 40 CVID repertoires were retained. TCRdb's version of the immuneACCESS table is confined to in-frame rearrangements and falls short of the full clone set. An unresolved V gene accounts for under half of the shortfall where checked; the remainder is of unknown origin. V, J and clone size derive from that table, while D and trimming were established from the DNA sequence. The sample comprises about 41,000 clones, and every one was counted more than once. The ten largest account for about 1.3% of the sample.

The receptor chain draws on TRBV19 and TRBJ1-1; tentative D gene TRBD1, with 5 bases matching. This receptor was obtained from a person aged 18-70 years in good health. Sequencing was performed on peripheral blood mononuclear cells. The sequenced CDR3 bases are TGTGCCAGTAGTATAGCCGGGGGGGGAGGGACTGAA. This translates into CASSIAGGGGTE. In full, the CDR3 is CASSIAGGGGTEAFF. When the CDR3 is completed using the reference TRBV19 and TRBJ1-1 genes on either side, the full variable domain is DGGITQSPKYLFRKEGQNVTLSCEQNLNHDAMYWYRQDPGQGLRLIYYSQIVNDFQKGDIAEGYSVSREKKESFPLTVTSAQKNPTAFYLCASSIAGGGGTEAFFGQGTRLTVV.